This T cell receptor (beta chain) was obtained from a study of T cells in Graves' hyperthyroidism and ophthalmopathy. Amplification of TCR beta CDR3 regions was performed using RNA transcripts as template. The HTBI set primed first-round TCR CDR3 RT-PCR. MiXCR was run by TCRdb on the multiplex PCR reads, yielding one entry per CDR3 protein. The data show some 510,000 distinct CDR3 sequences, 35% to 55% seen once. Patients aged 18 to 65 had newly diagnosed hyperthyroidism of under 2 months' duration. In germline, CDR1 is MGHDK, CDR2 SYGVNS. The V gene lost 10 bases and the J gene lost 5 bases, with 20 bases spanning the gap. The CDR3 is made up of 14 amino acids.

The clonotype originates from a woman under 30 with Graves' hyperthyroidism. The chain links TRBV25-1 to TRBJ1-2, with a tentative D call TRBD1 (6 bases). The sequenced sample was peripheral blood or thyroid tissue (not recorded which). In DNA form, the CDR3 reads TGTGCCAAAAGAAACCACAGGGAATCGTATGGCTACACCTTC. It encodes CAKRNHRESYGYTF.